This TCR beta chain was retrieved from a study of T cell clonality in common variable immunodeficiency (dated by TCRdb to about 2015). Overall study results and their limits: Compared with healthy controls, CVID subjects showed increased TCRbeta clonality (t-test p = 0.018), a feature most characteristic of about a third of subjects. CVID subjects shared fewer TCRbeta clones with each other than healthy controls did (p < 0.0001). The authors noted that sequencing repertoires of T cell subpopulations would be needed to clarify what caused the increased clonality in CVID. Reportedly, TCRbeta sequences from CVID had fewer deletions and N-nucleotide insertions, and highly modified clones with 13 or more V deletions were absent from CVID. Correlations of repertoire features with clinical complications were constrained by heterogeneity among patients within the CVID cohort. Although equal DNA input was used, an average of about 75,000 unique sequences per sample was obtained for controls, compared with about 31,547 for CVID samples.

For sequencing, equivalent amounts of genomic DNA were input from CVID and control samples. For every sample, a 60 bp segment covering the rearranged TCRbeta CDR3 region was amplified and then sequenced. The immunoSEQ assay, a bias-corrected multiplex PCR with high-throughput sequencing, was employed for TCRbeta amplification. On the authors' methods: Each unique nucleotide sequence was treated as a clone and annotated with V, D and J genes, copy number and frequency. Sequences were labeled productive if in frame, and non-productive if out of frame or containing stop codons. As previously described, clonality was computed from Shannon's entropy. The predicted amino acid sequences of productive clones were used to derive mean CDR3 Kyte-Doolittle hydropathy. Using the R hclust function, scaled V gene usage was clustered hierarchically with Manhattan distance and complete linkage. To assess clone sharing by CDR3 amino acid sequence, 12 repertoires per group were resampled over 100 rounds. The repertoires were screened for 60 to 85 published EBV-specific TCRbeta sequences and 200 to 250 published CMV-specific TCRbeta sequences. Analysis left out a couple of CVID samples that produced under 10,000 sequences, so around 40 CVID repertoires remained. Held by TCRdb, this immuneACCESS table contains in-frame sequences only and omits some clones. Under half of the omission traces to an unresolved V gene where checked; the cause of the rest is unknown. V and J calls and clone size come straight from that table; D and trimming were deduced from the DNA. The table puts roughly 50,000 clones in this sample, none counted just once. The leading ten clones occupy 3% to 3.5% of the sample.

Predominantly Caucasian heritage was noted among both the CVID patients and the healthy controls. Heparinized peripheral whole blood samples of roughly 5 to 8.5 ml were obtained from each donor. Genomic DNA from adults with common variable immune deficiency (CVID) and from healthy adult controls was used for sequencing of TCRbeta CDR3 repertoires. The control group comprised some 22 healthy adult volunteers, roughly 12 female and approximately 10 male, aged about 23 to 70 years with a mean age of around 37. To isolate peripheral blood mononuclear cells, diluted blood was subjected to density centrifugation over Hypaque 1077 or Ficoll-Paque. Genomic DNA was obtained from unsorted mononuclear cells using either Qiagen column purification or a centrifugation-based method. V lost 2 bases and J lost 8 bases, and the count of bases not matched to a germline gene is 3. CDR1 and CDR2 (KGHSH, LQKENI) derive from the germline V gene. Taken from cysteine to phenylalanine, the CDR3 has 14 residues. The DNA covers only part of the CDR3, 33 bases in frame from base 1.

This clone showed up many times. Its antigen is still unknown. The read halts 3 residues ahead of the CDR3 end, with the missing end drawn from the germline J gene. The clonotype comes from a person between 18 and 75 years old in good health. Sequenced input: peripheral blood mononuclear cells. The rearranged chain carries TRBV18 and TRBJ2-1; 10 bases in the junction line up with TRBD2. The sequenced part of the CDR3 DNA is TGTGCCAGCTCACCAAGCGGGAGGGCCGATGAG. It codes for CASSPSGRADE. The complete CDR3 reads CASSPSGRADEQFF.